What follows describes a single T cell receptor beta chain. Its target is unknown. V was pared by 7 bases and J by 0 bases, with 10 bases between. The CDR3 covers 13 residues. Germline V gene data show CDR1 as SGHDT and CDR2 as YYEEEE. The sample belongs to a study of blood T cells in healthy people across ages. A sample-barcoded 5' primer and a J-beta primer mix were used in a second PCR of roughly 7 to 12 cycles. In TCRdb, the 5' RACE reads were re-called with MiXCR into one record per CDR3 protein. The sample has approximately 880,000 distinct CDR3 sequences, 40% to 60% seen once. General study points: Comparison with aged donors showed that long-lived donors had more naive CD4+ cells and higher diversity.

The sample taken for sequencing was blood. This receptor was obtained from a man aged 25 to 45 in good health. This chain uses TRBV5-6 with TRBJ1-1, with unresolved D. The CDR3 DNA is TGTGCCAGCGGATCTCTCCTGAACACTGAAGCTTTCTTT. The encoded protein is CASGSLLNTEAFF.